This T cell receptor (beta chain) was captured by sequencing in a study of identifying expanded T cells in peripheral blood. Libraries were prepared by immunoSEQ multiplex PCR; TCRdb keeps only in-frame clonotypes and omits some of them. Of about 76,000 clones listed, about four fifths are singletons. The sequenced sample was blood. This TCR came from a person aged 18 to 70 in good health.

In DNA form, the CDR3 reads TGTGCCAGCAGCCCCCAGGACTTAATGGGGACCCAGTACTTC. Translation gives CASSPQDLMGTQYF. The chain carries TRBV7-9 and TRBJ2-5; weak D call: TRBD2 (5 bases). This CDR3 has 14 residues. Trimming cost V 5 bases and J 7 bases, with 17 bases left between them. Germline V gives CDR1 SEHNR, CDR2 FQNEAQ (reference sequence).